A single sample gave rise to the 29 T cell receptor beta chains below, sequenced in a study of blood T cell repertoires in COVID-19 (dated by TCRdb to the early 2020s). Libraries were constructed by the immunoSEQ multiplex PCR assay. The table comes from immuneACCESS by way of TCRdb, which keeps in-frame sequences with V and J called. Part of the clones is missing from these tables; in studies checked, under half for an unresolved V gene and the rest for unknown reasons. The sample has some 76,000 clones on record, over 75% of them singletons. Around 10% of the sample rests with the top ten. The sequenced sample consisted of peripheral blood. These receptors all stem from a man aged 45-65 years with acute or convalescent COVID-19.

The chain uses TRBV5-1 and TRBJ1-2; D unclear. This CDR3 contains 15 residues. The V end lost 4 bases, the J end lost 3 bases, and 16 bases lay between the germline ends. Germline loops: CDR1 SGHRS, CDR2 YFSETQ. The DNA of the CDR3 is TGCGCCAGCAGCCCTACTAGGGCAGGCGACTATGGCTACACCTTC. Translated: CASSPTRAGDYGYTF.

The CDR3 DNA sequence: TGCGCCAGCAGCCAAGTGTGGACAGGGTTATCTCTAGATGGCTACACCTTC. It specifies CASSQVWTGLSLDGYTF. The V call is TRBV4-1, the J call TRBJ1-2; 8 bases agree with TRBD1. The CDR3 has 17 residues. Losses at the gene ends were 1 base for V and 6 bases for J; bases not matched to a gene: 13. Germline V lookup: CDR1 MGHRA, CDR2 YSYEKL.

The V gene is TRBV27, the J gene TRBJ1-3, with D possibly being TRBD1 (6 bases). Trimming removed 6 bases at V and 4 bases at J, with 16 bases between. Germline loops: CDR1 MNHEY, CDR2 SMNVEV (reference sequence). This CDR3 comprises 15 residues. The DNA for the CDR3 is TGTGCCAGCAGCCCCCCCGGGGGGCTCGGAAACACCATATATTTT. This sequence encodes CASSPPGGLGNTIYF.

This chain links TRBV29-1 with TRBJ2-7; 7 nucleotides align to TRBD1. With 0 bases clipped from V and 6 bases from J, the junction kept 2 bases outside the gene matches. Germline CDR1 is SQVTM and CDR2 is ANQGSEA. CDR3 length: 12 amino acids. DNA of the CDR3: TGCAGCGTTGAAGACGAGGGGGCCGAGCAGTACTTC. Translating it yields CSVEDEGAEQYF.

The V gene is TRBV6-5, the J gene TRBJ1-1, with a possible D match to TRBD1 (6 bases). Germline V gene data show CDR1 as MNHEY and CDR2 as SVGAGI. This CDR3 region has 13 residues. The V gene lost 7 bases and the J gene lost 0 bases, with 9 bases spanning the gap. The CDR3 loop reads CASKRGMNTEAFF. In DNA, the CDR3 is TGTGCCAGCAAAAGGGGGATGAACACTGAAGCTTTCTTT.

V and J are TRBV19 and TRBJ2-1; 10 bases agree with TRBD2. The germline CDR1 and CDR2 sequences are LNHDA and SQIVND (reference sequence). The CDR3 is 16 amino acids. V lost 8 bases and J lost 1; bases outside the gene matches: 8. The chain's CDR3 is CASQLAGWRSYNEQFF. The CDR3 DNA sequence: TGTGCCAGTCAACTAGCGGGATGGAGGTCCTACAATGAGCAGTTCTTC. Full variable domain (missing parts from reference TRBV19 and TRBJ2-1): DGGITQSPKYLFRKEGQNVTLSCEQNLNHDAMYWYRQDPGQGLRLIYYSQIVNDFQKGDIAEGYSVSREKKESFPLTVTSAQKNPTAFYLCASQLAGWRSYNEQFFGPGTRLTVL.

This chain's CDR3 is CASSLDTGAYEQYF. The CDR3 DNA is TGTGCCAGCAGCTTGGACACCGGGGCCTACGAGCAGTACTTC. The V and J genes are TRBV5-6 and TRBJ2-7, with D perhaps matching TRBD2 (5 bases). Trimming shortened V by 0 bases and J by 2 bases, and 9 bases separated the two germline ends. Per germline, CDR1 SGHDT and CDR2 YYEEEE. The CDR3 length is 14 residues.

The rearrangement joins TRBV18 to TRBJ1-1; TRBD1 aligns across 7 bases. The CDR3 sequence is 16 residues long. V was pared by 2 bases and J by 3 bases, with 9 bases of the junction left unmatched. CDR1 is KGHSH and CDR2 is LQKENI in the germline V gene. The CDR3 DNA reads TGTGCCAGCTCACCAGCCGGGACAGCGCTATACACTGAAGCTTTCTTT. It specifies CASSPAGTALYTEAFF.

This clone was seen a few times. V usage is TRBV4-3 and J usage is TRBJ2-7; weak D call: TRBD1 (6 bases). V was cut by 0 bases and J by 3 bases, with 9 bases left in between. This CDR3 comprises 14 residues. Germline V gene data show CDR1 as LGHNA and CDR2 as YSLEER. CDR3 in amino acids: CASSQDAQGYEQYF. CDR3 in DNA: TGCGCCAGCAGCCAAGACGCACAGGGCTACGAGCAGTACTTC.

This clone was seen only once. V and J are TRBV9 and TRBJ1-1, with a possible D match to TRBD1 (6 bases). The CDR3 length is 15 residues. Germline assignment: CDR1 SGDLS and CDR2 YYNGEE. Trimming cost V 0 bases and J 1 base, with 10 bases left between them. This CDR3 reads CASSVGQATNTEAFF. The CDR3 DNA reads as TGTGCCAGCAGCGTAGGACAGGCGACGAACACTGAAGCTTTCTTT.

This clone was detected only a few times. The V gene is TRBV7-8, the J gene TRBJ1-5, with 11 bases lining up with TRBD1. CDR3 length: 17 residues. Trimming removed 6 bases from V and 6 bases from J; junction bases left unmatched: 13. Germline-derived CDR1 and CDR2 are SGHVS and FQNEAQ. CDR3 region: CASSPRPRDRGVQPQHF. In nucleotides, the CDR3 is TGTGCCAGCAGTCCGAGGCCACGGGACAGGGGGGTTCAGCCCCAGCATTTT.

This sequence joins TRBV18 and TRBJ2-5; TRBD2 matches 8 bases. There are 14 residues in the CDR3. The V gene's germline CDR1 is KGHSH and CDR2 LQKENI. Germline trimming cut 4 bases from V and 7 bases from J; bases unmatched to any gene: 8. The CDR3: CASSLQRGIVTQYF. DNA of the CDR3: TGTGCCAGCTCACTCCAGCGGGGGATTGTGACCCAGTACTTC.

The sample holds one count of this clone. The V gene is TRBV3-1 (or the pseudogene TRBV3-2), the J gene TRBJ1-1, with D tentatively TRBD1 (5 bases). Germline V lookup: CDR1 LGHDT, CDR2 YNNKEL (reference sequence). Trimming shortened V by 4 bases and J by 6 bases, and 9 bases separated the two germline ends. The CDR3 totals 12 residues. CDR3 sequence reads: CASSLQGSEAFF. The CDR3 DNA is TGTGCCAGCAGCCTGCAGGGATCTGAAGCTTTCTTT.

This rearrangement joins TRBV6-5 to TRBJ2-1; 10 nucleotides line up with TRBD2. CDR1 is MNHEY and CDR2 is SVGAGI in the germline V gene. The CDR3 length is 16 residues. V dropped 4 bases and J dropped 7; count of bases not matched to a gene: 10. CDR3 protein: CASSLEFTSGTNEQFF. The DNA of the CDR3 is TGTGCCAGCAGTTTAGAGTTTACTAGCGGGACTAATGAGCAGTTCTTC.

The chain uses TRBV27 and TRBJ1-2, with no clear D. Trimming left V 7 bases short and J 8 bases short, with 26 bases between. CDR3 length: 16 residues. The germline V gene encodes CDR1 MNHEY and CDR2 SMNVEV (reference sequence). The DNA for the CDR3 is TGTGCCAGCAAACCTCGCCCTGAGGTGGGAGTAGGGGGCTACACCTTC. This encodes CASKPRPEVGVGGYTF.

The rearrangement links TRBV7-9 to TRBJ2-4, with TRBD1 matching over 12 bases. Germline V gene data show CDR1 as SEHNR and CDR2 as FQNEAQ (reference sequence). The CDR3 covers 17 residues. The J segment lost 1 base and the V segment lost 5 bases, leaving 6 bases of the junction unmatched. The CDR3 reads CASSLSGTGGAKNIQYF. CDR3 DNA sequence: TGTGCCAGCAGCCTGTCCGGGACAGGGGGCGCCAAAAACATTCAGTACTTC. Drawing the rest from reference TRBV7-9 and TRBJ2-4, the complete variable domain is DTGVSQNPRHKITKRGQNVTFRCDPISEHNRLYWYRQTLGQGPEFLTYFQNEAQLEKSRLLSDRFSAERPKGSFSTLEIQRTEQGDSAMYLCASSLSGTGGAKNIQYFGAGTRLSVL.

This sequence joins TRBV27 and TRBJ2-1; 11 nucleotides agree with TRBD2. The CDR3 is 15 amino acids. The V gene's germline CDR1 is MNHEY and CDR2 SMNVEV (reference sequence). With V trimmed by 6 bases and J by 7 bases, 8 bases remained unmatched. In DNA form, the CDR3 reads TGTGCCAGCAGCATTAGCGGGAGGGCCCCAAATGAGCAGTTCTTC. Translating gives CASSISGRAPNEQFF.

The V call is TRBV7-3, the J call TRBJ2-1, with D perhaps TRBD1 (6 bases). The CDR3 loop spans 16 amino acids. V dropped 4 bases and J dropped 0 bases, with 13 bases sitting between them. The germline V gene has CDR1 SGHTA and CDR2 FQGTGA. The CDR3 DNA follows: TGTGCCAGCAGCTCCCAAGGGGGAAGCTCCTACAATGAGCAGTTCTTC. It is translated as CASSSQGGSSYNEQFF.

V is TRBV6-5 and J is TRBJ1-1; 8 nucleotides agree with TRBD1. The CDR3 runs 14 residues. The germline gives CDR1 MNHEY, CDR2 SVGAGI. Trimming cost V 5 bases and J 3 bases; bases outside gene matches: 5. The CDR3 DNA sequence: TGTGCCAGCAGTCGGGGACAGGAATACACTGAAGCTTTCTTT. Protein: CASSRGQEYTEAFF.

This rearrangement joins TRBV6-6 to TRBJ2-1; D might be TRBD2 (5 bases). Per germline, CDR1 MNHNY and CDR2 SVGAGI (reference sequence). Trimming removed 2 bases at V and 10 bases at J, with 12 bases between. The CDR3 is 13 residues long. The CDR3 spells CASSYGFPGEQFF. CDR3 DNA sequence: TGTGCCAGCAGTTACGGATTCCCGGGGGAGCAGTTCTTC.

This clone has only one observation. V is TRBV5-3 and J is TRBJ2-7; TRBD2 might be the D (5 bases). TRBV5-3 is treated as an ORF (open reading frame) with a function not yet certain. CDR3 length: 12 amino acids. V was cut by 3 bases and J by 3 bases, with 7 bases left in between. This chain's CDR3 is CARSWEFYEQYF. CDR3 nucleotide sequence: TGTGCCAGAAGCTGGGAGTTCTACGAGCAGTACTTC.

This chain uses TRBV19 with TRBJ1-6, with D hard to call. Germline V gene sequence: CDR1 LNHDA, CDR2 SQIVND (reference sequence). The CDR3 runs to 12 residues. Between the trimmed V and J ends, which lost 7 bases and 7 bases, there was a span of 8 bases. The CDR3 nucleotides read TGTGCCAGTACCTCCGGGAATTCACCCCTCCACTTT. Translating gives CASTSGNSPLHF.

The V call is TRBV10-3, the J call TRBJ1-6; perhaps TRBD1 as D (5 bases). The length of the CDR3 is 15 residues. Trimming stripped 3 bases from V and 7 bases from J, with 13 bases between. CDR1 and CDR2 from the germline V gene are ENHRY and SYGVKD. The CDR3 loop is CAISDSSGRNSPLHF. The CDR3 DNA reads TGTGCCATCAGTGACTCCTCAGGGAGGAATTCACCCCTCCACTTT.

The chain has TRBV30 and TRBJ1-4, with D possibly TRBD1 on 5 matching bases. The V end was cut by 0 bases, the J end by 7 bases, with 18 bases between. CDR1 is GTSNPN and CDR2 is SVGIG in the germline V gene (reference sequence). The CDR3 contains 16 residues. This CDR3 reads CAWSVGSAGLGEKLFF. The CDR3, as DNA: TGTGCCTGGAGTGTAGGGTCTGCAGGGTTGGGTGAAAAACTGTTTTTT.

The rearrangement links TRBV28 to TRBJ2-1; TRBD2 is a possible D gene (6 bases). CDR1 and CDR2 from the germline V gene are MDHEN and SYDVKM. The CDR3 length is 16 residues. The V gene lost 1 base and the J gene lost 0 bases, with 10 bases spanning the gap. The CDR3 sequence: CASSLSGGNSYNEQFF. The CDR3 bases are TGTGCCAGCAGTTTATCTGGGGGGAACTCCTACAATGAGCAGTTCTTC.

The chain joins TRBV19 to TRBJ1-6; 9 positions agree with TRBD1. From germline, CDR1 is LNHDA and CDR2 SQIVND (reference sequence). This CDR3 has 14 amino acids. The V gene end was trimmed by 5 bases and the J gene end by 11 bases; junction bases not matched to a gene: 7. Here the CDR3 reads CASSSRTGDTPLHF. CDR3 nucleotide sequence: TGTGCCAGTAGTTCCCGGACAGGGGATACACCCCTCCACTTT.

The chain couples TRBV9 to TRBJ1-3; TRBD1 is a possible D gene (6 bases). V was pared by 2 bases and J by 2 bases, with 8 bases between. This CDR3 comprises 14 residues. Germline lookup yields CDR1 SGDLS and CDR2 YYNGEE. In nucleotides, the CDR3 is TGTGCCAGCAGCGTCCAGGGGACTGGAAACACCATATATTTT. It specifies CASSVQGTGNTIYF.

V usage is TRBV7-2 and J usage is TRBJ1-1; 7 nucleotides match TRBD1. Germline trimming cut 8 bases from V and 4 bases from J; bases unmatched to any gene: 7. CDR3 length equals 13 residues. Germline assignment: CDR1 SGHTA and CDR2 FQGNSA. The CDR3 sequence: CASAFNRGTEAFF. The CDR3 bases are TGTGCCAGCGCCTTCAACAGGGGCACTGAAGCTTTCTTT.

The chain recombines TRBV5-6 with TRBJ2-3, with 7 bases matching TRBD1. Trimming took 2 bases from V and 1 from J; bases not matched to a gene: 1. Germline V lookup: CDR1 SGHDT, CDR2 YYEEEE. The CDR3 is made up of 14 amino acids. CDR3 nucleotides: TGTGCCAGCAGCTTTGGACAGGGCACAGATACGCAGTATTTT. Encoded protein: CASSFGQGTDTQYF.